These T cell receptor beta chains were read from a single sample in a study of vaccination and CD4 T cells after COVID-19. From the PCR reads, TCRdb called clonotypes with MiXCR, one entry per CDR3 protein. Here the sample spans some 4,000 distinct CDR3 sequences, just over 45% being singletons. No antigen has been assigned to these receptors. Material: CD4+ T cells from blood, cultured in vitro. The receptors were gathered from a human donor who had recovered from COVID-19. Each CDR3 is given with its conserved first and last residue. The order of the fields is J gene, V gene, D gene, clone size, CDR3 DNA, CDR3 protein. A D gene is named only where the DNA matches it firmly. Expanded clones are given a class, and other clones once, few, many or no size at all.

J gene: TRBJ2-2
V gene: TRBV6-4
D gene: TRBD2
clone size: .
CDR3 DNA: TGTGCCAGCAGTGACAGCGGGAGGACCGGGGAGCTGTTTTTT
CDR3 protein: CASSDSGRTGELFF

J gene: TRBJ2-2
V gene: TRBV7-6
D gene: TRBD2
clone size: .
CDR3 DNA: TGTGCCAGCAGCCGTAAGCCCGGGACTAGCGGGAGGAACACCGGGGAGCTGTTTTTT
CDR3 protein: CASSRKPGTSGRNTGELFF

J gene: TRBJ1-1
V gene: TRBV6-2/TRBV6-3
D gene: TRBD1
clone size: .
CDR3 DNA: TGTGCCAGCAGTTCAGGGGGCTCCGGCACTGAAGCTTTCTTT
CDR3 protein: CASSSGGSGTEAFF

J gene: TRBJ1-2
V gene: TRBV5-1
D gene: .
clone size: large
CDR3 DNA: TGCGCCAGCAGCTTGGGGTGGTTTAACTATGGCTACACCTTC
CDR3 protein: CASSLGWFNYGYTF

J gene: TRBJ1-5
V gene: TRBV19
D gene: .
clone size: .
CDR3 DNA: TGTGCCAGTAGCAAATGGGACGGCAATCAGCCCCAGCATTTT
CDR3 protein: CASSKWDGNQPQHF

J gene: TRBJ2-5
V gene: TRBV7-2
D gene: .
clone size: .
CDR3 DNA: TGTGCCAGCAGCCCCGGCCCGGGGGGCGTGAAGACCCAGTACTTC
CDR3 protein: CASSPGPGGVKTQYF

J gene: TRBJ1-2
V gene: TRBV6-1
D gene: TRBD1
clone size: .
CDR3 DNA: TGTGCCAGCAGTGACAGGGGACAGGGAGGAGGCTACACCTTC
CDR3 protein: CASSDRGQGGGYTF

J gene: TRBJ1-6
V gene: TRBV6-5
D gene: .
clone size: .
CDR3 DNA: TGTGCCAGCAGTTATTCATCCCTCCGGCAGGGAAGGGGTTCACCCCTCCACTTT
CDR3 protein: CASSYSSLRQGRGSPLHF

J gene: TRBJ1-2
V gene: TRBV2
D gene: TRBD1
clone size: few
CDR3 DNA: TGTGCCAGCAGTGTGGGGACAGTCTATGGCTACACCTTC
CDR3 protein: CASSVGTVYGYTF

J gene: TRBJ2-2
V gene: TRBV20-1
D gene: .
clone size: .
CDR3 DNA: TGCAGTGCTAGAGATGAAAGGGCAGGGCGCACCGGGGAGCTGTTTTTT
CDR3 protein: CSARDERAGRTGELFF

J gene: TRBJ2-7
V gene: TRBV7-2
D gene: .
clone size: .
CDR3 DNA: TGTGCCAGCAGCTTGGGGGACGGTCGACTAATCTACGAGCAGTACTTC
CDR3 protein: CASSLGDGRLIYEQYF

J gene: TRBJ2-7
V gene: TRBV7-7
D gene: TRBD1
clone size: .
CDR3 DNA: TGTGCTAGCAGCCTTCGACAGGGGGGCTTCTACGAGCAGTACTTC
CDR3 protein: CASSLRQGGFYEQYF

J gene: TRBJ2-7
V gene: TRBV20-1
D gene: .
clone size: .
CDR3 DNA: TGCAGTGCTAGATTTGACACGACTCCCGAGCAGTACTTC
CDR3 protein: CSARFDTTPEQYF

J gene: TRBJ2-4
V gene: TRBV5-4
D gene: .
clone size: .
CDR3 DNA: TGTGCCAGCAGCTTGGTTCCGAGCAGGGTAGACATTCAGTACTTC
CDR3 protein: CASSLVPSRVDIQYF

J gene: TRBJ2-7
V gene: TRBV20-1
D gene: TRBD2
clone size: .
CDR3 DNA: TGCAGTGCTATAGGACTAGCGGGGTCCTACGAGCAGTACTTC
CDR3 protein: CSAIGLAGSYEQYF

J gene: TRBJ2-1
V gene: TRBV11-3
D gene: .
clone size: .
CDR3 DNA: TGTGCCAGCAGTCGTTCCGACAATGAGCAGTTCTTC
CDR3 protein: CASSRSDNEQFF

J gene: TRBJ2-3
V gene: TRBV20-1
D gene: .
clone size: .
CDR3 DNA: TGCAGTGCTAGAGATCCTTTGGCTCCAGATACGCAGTATTTT
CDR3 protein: CSARDPLAPDTQYF